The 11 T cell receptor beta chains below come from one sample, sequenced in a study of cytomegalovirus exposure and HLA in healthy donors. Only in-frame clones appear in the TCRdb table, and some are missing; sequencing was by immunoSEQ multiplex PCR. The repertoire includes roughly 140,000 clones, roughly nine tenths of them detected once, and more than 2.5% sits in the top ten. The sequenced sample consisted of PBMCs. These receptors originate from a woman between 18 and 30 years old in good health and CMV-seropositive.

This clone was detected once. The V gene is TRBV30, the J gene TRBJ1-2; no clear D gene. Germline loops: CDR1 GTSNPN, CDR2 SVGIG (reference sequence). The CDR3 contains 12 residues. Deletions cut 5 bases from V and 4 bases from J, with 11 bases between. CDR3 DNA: TGTGCCTGGTATGAGGGAGGCTATGGCTACACCTTC. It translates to CAWYEGGYGYTF.

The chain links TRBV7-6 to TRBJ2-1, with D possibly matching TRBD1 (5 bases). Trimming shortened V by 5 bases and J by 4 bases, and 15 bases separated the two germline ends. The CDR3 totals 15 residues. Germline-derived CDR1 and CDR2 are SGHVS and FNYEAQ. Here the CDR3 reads CASSRQGSTYNEQFF. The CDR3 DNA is TGTGCCAGCAGCCGCCAGGGATCAACATACAATGAGCAGTTCTTC.

CDR3 residues: CASSLGDRGWEQYF. The CDR3 DNA is TGTGCCAGCAGCTTGGGGGACCGGGGGTGGGAGCAGTACTTC. The J gene is TRBJ2-7, the V gene TRBV5-4; D is perhaps TRBD2 (6 bases). V lost 0 bases and J lost 7, with 14 bases in between. Germline V gene lookup returns CDR1 SGHNT and CDR2 YYREEE (reference sequence). CDR3 length: 14 amino acids.

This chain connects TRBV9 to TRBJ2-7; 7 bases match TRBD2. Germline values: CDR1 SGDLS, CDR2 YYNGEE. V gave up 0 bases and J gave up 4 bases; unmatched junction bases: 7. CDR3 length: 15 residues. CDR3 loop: CASSVEVGGPYEQYF. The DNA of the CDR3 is TGTGCCAGCAGCGTAGAAGTGGGAGGGCCTTACGAGCAGTACTTC.

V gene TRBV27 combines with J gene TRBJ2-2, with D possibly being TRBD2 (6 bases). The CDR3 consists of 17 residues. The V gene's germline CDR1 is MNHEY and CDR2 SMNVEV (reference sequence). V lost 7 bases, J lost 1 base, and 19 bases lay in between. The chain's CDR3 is CASKVEGTSWNTGELFF. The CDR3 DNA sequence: TGTGCCAGCAAAGTGGAGGGCACTAGCTGGAACACCGGGGAGCTGTTTTTT.

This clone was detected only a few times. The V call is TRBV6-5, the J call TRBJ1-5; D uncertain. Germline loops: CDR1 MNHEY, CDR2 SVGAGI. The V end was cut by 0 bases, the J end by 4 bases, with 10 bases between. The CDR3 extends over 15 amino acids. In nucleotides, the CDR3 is TGTGCCAGCAGTTACTCGGCAAATATTAATCAGCCCCAGCATTTT. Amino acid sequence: CASSYSANINQPQHF.

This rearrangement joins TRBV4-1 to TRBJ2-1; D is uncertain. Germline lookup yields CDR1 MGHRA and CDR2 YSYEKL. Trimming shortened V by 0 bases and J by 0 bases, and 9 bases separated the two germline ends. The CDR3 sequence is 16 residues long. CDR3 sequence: CASSQETSGSYNEQFF. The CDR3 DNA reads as TGCGCCAGCAGCCAAGAAACCTCGGGCTCCTACAATGAGCAGTTCTTC.

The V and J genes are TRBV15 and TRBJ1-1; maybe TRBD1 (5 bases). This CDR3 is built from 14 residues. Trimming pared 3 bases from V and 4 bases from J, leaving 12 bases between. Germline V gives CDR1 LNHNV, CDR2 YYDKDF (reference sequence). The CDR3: CATSRSEGITEAFF. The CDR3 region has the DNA TGTGCCACCAGCAGGTCGGAGGGGATCACTGAAGCTTTCTTT.

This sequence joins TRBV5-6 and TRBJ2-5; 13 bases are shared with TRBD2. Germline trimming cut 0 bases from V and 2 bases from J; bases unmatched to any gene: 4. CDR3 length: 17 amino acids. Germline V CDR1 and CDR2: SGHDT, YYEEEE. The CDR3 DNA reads TGTGCCAGCAGCTTGGTGACTAGCGGGAGGTTACAAGAGACCCAGTACTTC. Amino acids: CASSLVTSGRLQETQYF. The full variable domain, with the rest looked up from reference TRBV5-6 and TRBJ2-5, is DAGVTQSPTHLIKTRGQQVTLRCSPKSGHDTVSWYQQALGQGPQFIFQYYEEEERQRGNFPDRFSGHQFPNYSSELNVNALLLGDSALYLCASSLVTSGRLQETQYFGPGTRLLVL.

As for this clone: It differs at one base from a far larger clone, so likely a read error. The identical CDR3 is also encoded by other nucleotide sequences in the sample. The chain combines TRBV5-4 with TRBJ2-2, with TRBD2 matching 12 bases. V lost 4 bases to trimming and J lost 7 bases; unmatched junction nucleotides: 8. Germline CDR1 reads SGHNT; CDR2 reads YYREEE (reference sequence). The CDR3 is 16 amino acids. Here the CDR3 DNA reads TGTGCCAGCAGCCGGGGACTAGCGGGTGGGGGCGGGGAGCTGTTTTTT. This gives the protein CASSRGLAGGGGELFF.

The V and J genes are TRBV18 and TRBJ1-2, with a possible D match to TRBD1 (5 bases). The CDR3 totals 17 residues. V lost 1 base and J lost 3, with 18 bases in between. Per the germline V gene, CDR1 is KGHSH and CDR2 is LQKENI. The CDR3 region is CASSPLDPGGSHYGYTF. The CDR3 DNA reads TGTGCCAGCTCACCACTGGATCCCGGGGGAAGTCACTATGGCTACACCTTC.